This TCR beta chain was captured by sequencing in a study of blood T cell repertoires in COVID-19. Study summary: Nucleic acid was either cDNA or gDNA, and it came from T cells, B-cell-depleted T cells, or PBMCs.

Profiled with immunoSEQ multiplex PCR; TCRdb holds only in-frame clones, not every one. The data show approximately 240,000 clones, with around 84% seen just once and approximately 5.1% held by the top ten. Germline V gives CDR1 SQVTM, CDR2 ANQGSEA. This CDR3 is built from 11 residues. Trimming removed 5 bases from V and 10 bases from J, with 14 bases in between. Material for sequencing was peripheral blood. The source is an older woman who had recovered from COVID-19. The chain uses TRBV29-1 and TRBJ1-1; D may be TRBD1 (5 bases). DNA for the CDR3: TGCAGCGTTCTTGGCGGGGGGACAGCTTTCTTT. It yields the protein CSVLGGGTAFF.